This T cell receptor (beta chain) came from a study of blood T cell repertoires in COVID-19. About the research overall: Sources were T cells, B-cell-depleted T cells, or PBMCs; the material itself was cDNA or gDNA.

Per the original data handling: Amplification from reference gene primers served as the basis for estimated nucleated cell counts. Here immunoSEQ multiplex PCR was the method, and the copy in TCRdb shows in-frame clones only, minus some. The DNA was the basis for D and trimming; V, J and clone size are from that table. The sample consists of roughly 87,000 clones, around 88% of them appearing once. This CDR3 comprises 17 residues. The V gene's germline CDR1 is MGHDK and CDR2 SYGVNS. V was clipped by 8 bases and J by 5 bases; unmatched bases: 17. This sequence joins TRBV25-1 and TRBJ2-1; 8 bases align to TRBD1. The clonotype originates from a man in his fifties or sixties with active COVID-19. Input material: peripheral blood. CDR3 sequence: CASAPLRRTGIHNEQFF. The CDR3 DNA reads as TGTGCCAGCGCCCCCCTGCGGAGGACAGGGATACACAATGAGCAGTTCTTC. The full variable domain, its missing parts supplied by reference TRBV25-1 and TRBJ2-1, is EADIYQTPRYLVIGTGKKITLECSQTMGHDKMYWYQQDPGMELHLIHYSYGVNSTEKGDLSSESTVSRIRTEHFPLTLESARPSHTSQYLCASAPLRRTGIHNEQFFGPGTRLTVL.